Listed below are T cell receptor beta chains from one sample, sequenced in a study of cytomegalovirus exposure and HLA in healthy donors. The data were produced by immunoSEQ multiplex PCR, yet TCRdb's version contains in-frame clones alone and is incomplete. The clone table shows roughly 110,000 clones, with the ten largest holding 6.8%. Input material: PBMCs. These receptors were taken from a man aged 35 to 55 in good health and CMV-seropositive. Each CDR3 is given with its conserved first and last residue. The D gene is left open where the match is weak.

>TRBJ2-3|TRBV5-1|.
CASSAQGGTDTQYF
TGCGCCAGCAGCGCCCAAGGAGGCACAGATACGCAGTATTTT
>TRBJ2-3|TRBV5-1|.
CASSFNTYTDTQYF
TGCGCCAGCAGCTTTAACACATACACAGATACGCAGTATTTT
>TRBJ1-1|TRBV7-9|.
CASSLGPIGDYMNTEAFF
TGTGCCAGCAGCTTAGGGCCAATCGGGGATTATATGAACACTGAAGCTTTCTTT
>TRBJ1-2|TRBV6-1|TRBD1
CASSEEYWTGRYTF
TGTGCCAGCAGTGAAGAGTATTGGACAGGGCGCTACACCTTC
>TRBJ2-7|TRBV5-1|TRBD2
CASSTELLAGEIYEQYF
TGCGCCAGCAGCACCGAGCTACTAGCGGGAGAAATCTACGAGCAGTACTTC
>TRBJ2-1|TRBV4-1|TRBD2
CASSQTPSGVPHGPFF
TGCGCCAGCAGCCAAACCCCTAGCGGGGTCCCGCATGGTCCGTTCTTC
>TRBJ2-1|TRBV5-1|TRBD1
CASSLPGQGSEQFF
TGCGCCAGCAGCCTTCCGGGACAGGGCTCCGAGCAGTTCTTC
>TRBJ2-1|TRBV6-6|TRBD1
CASSYGQGVNNEQFF
TGTGCCAGCAGTTACGGACAGGGTGTGAACAATGAGCAGTTCTTC
>TRBJ2-7|TRBV27|.
CASSSYSYEQYF
TGTGCCAGCAGTTCCTACTCCTACGAGCAGTACTTC
>TRBJ2-7|TRBV11-3|TRBD1
CASSKGQGTGYEQYF
TGTGCCAGCAGCAAGGGACAGGGGACAGGGTACGAGCAGTACTTC
>TRBJ2-7|TRBV29-1|TRBD2
CSVDVTSGWGYEQYF
TGCAGCGTTGACGTGACTAGCGGGTGGGGTTACGAGCAGTACTTC
>TRBJ2-5|TRBV4-3|.
CASSQGAGQETQYF
TGCGCCAGCAGCCAAGGGGCGGGACAAGAGACCCAGTACTTC
>TRBJ1-1|TRBV7-3|.
CASSRSTGNTEAFF
TGTGCCAGCAGCCGCTCAACGGGGAACACTGAAGCTTTCTTT
>TRBJ2-5|TRBV5-1|TRBD2
CASTPLTSGIQETQYF
TGCGCCAGCACGCCGTTGACTAGCGGGATTCAAGAGACCCAGTACTTC
>TRBJ1-2|TRBV10-3|.
CAISPAGLGLSDGYTF
TGTGCCATCAGTCCGGCAGGGCTCGGCCTTTCGGATGGCTACACCTTC
>TRBJ2-3|TRBV11-1|.
CASSTGHFTDTQYF
TGTGCCAGCAGCACGGGACACTTCACAGATACGCAGTATTTT
>TRBJ2-2|TRBV6-5|.
CASKGLRNTGELFF
TGTGCCAGCAAAGGACTCAGGAACACCGGGGAGCTGTTTTTT
>TRBJ2-2|TRBV18|TRBD1
CASSQQGANTGELFF
TGTGCCAGCTCACAACAGGGGGCTAACACCGGGGAGCTGTTTTTT
>TRBJ2-1|TRBV15|.
CATSRGHEQFF
TGTGCCACCAGCAGAGGGCATGAGCAGTTCTTC
>TRBJ2-1|TRBV5-1|.
CASSSGLSSYNEQFF
TGCGCCAGCAGCTCGGGACTGAGCTCCTACAATGAGCAGTTCTTC
>TRBJ1-1|TRBV5-8|.
CASSYGGTEAFF
TGTGCCAGCAGCTACGGGGGGACTGAAGCTTTCTTT
>TRBJ2-2|TRBV29-1|TRBD2
CSVARKSGTRNGGELFF
TGCAGCGTTGCTAGAAAATCCGGGACTAGGAATGGCGGGGAGCTGTTTTTT
>TRBJ2-7|TRBV6-5|.
CASSGRVGASYEQYF
TGTGCCAGCAGCGGTAGAGTAGGGGCTTCCTACGAGCAGTACTTC
>TRBJ2-7|TRBV28|.
CASSPPPEDKQYF
TGTGCCAGCAGCCCACCCCCCGAGGACAAGCAGTACTTC
>TRBJ2-5|TRBV7-2|TRBD2
CASSSWGLAGVETQYF
TGTGCCAGCAGCTCTTGGGGACTAGCGGGAGTAGAGACCCAGTACTTC
>TRBJ2-7|TRBV6-5|TRBD1
CASSRKDRGLYEQYF
TGTGCCAGCAGTCGCAAGGACAGGGGGCTCTACGAGCAGTACTTC
>TRBJ1-1|TRBV11-3|TRBD1
CASSRSNSRGRRTEAFF
TGTGCCAGCAGCCGGTCAAATTCCAGGGGGCGGAGGACTGAAGCTTTCTTT
>TRBJ2-1|TRBV4-1|TRBD2
CASSQVVGKQREANEQFF
TGCGCCAGCAGCCAAGTGGTAGGGAAACAGCGGGAGGCCAATGAGCAGTTCTTC
>TRBJ1-5|TRBV28|.
CASRSLVGQSNQPQHF
TGTGCCAGCAGATCCTTAGTGGGGCAAAGCAATCAGCCCCAGCATTTT
>TRBJ1-1|TRBV11-2|.
CASSPGGQNTEAFF
TGTGCCAGCAGCCCCGGGGGTCAGAACACTGAAGCTTTCTTT